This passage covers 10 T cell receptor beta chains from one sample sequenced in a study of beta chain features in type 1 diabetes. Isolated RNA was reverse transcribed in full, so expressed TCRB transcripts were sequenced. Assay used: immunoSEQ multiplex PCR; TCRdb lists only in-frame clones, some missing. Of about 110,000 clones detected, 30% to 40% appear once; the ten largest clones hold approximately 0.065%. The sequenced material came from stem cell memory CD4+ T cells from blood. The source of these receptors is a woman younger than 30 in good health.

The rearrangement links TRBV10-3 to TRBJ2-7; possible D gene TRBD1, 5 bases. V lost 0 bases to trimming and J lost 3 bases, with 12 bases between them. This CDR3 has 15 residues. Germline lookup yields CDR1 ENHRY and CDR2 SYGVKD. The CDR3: CAISESGPGLYEQYF. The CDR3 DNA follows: TGTGCCATCAGTGAGTCGGGGCCGGGCCTCTACGAGCAGTACTTC.

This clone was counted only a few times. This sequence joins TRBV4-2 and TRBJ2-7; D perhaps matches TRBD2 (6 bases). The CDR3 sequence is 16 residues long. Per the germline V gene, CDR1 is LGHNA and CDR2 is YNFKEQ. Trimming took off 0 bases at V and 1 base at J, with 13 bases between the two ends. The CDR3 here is CASSQDWAGPSYEQYF. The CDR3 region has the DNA TGTGCCAGCAGCCAAGATTGGGCGGGACCATCCTACGAGCAGTACTTC.

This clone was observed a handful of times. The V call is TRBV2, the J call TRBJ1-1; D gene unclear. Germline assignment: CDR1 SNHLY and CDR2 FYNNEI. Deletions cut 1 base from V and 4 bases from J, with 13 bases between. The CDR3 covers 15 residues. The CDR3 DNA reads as TGTGCCAGCAGTGAAGACAACAGAGCCCGCACTGAAGCTTTCTTT. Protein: CASSEDNRARTEAFF.

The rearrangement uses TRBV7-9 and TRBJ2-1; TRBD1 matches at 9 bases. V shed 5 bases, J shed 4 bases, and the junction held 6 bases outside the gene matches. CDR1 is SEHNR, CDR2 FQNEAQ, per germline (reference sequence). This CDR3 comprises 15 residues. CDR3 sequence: CASSAGTGPYNEQFF. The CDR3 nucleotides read TGTGCCAGCAGCGCCGGGACAGGGCCTTACAATGAGCAGTTCTTC.

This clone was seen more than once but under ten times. The CDR3 DNA is TGTGCCAGCAGTCCCCTCGGTAGGAGGGAGACCCAGTACTTC. Amino acid sequence: CASSPLGRRETQYF. This chain uses TRBV27 with TRBJ2-5; tentatively, D is TRBD2 (5 bases). There are 14 residues in the CDR3. Germline lookup yields CDR1 MNHEY and CDR2 SMNVEV (reference sequence). V lost 5 bases and J lost 5, with 15 bases in between.

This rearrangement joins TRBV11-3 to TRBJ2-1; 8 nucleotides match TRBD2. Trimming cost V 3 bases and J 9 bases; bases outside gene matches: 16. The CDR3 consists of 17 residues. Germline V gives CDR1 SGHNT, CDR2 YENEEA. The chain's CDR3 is CASSFGGRAGAGIEQFF. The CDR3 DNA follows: TGTGCCAGCAGCTTTGGGGGGCGAGCGGGAGCCGGTATTGAGCAGTTCTTC. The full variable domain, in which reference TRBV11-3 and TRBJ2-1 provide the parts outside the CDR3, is EAGVVQSPRYKIIEKKQPVAFWCNPISGHNTLYWYLQNLGQGPELLIRYENEEAVDDSQLPKDRFSAERLKGVDSTLKIQPAELGDSAVYLCASSFGGRAGAGIEQFFGPGTRLTVL.

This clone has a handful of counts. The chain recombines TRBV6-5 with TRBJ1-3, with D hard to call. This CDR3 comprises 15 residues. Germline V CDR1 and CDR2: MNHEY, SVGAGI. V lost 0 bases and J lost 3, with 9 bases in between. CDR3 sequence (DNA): TGTGCCAGCAGTTACTCGGAGACGGGTGGAAACACCATATATTTT. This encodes CASSYSETGGNTIYF.

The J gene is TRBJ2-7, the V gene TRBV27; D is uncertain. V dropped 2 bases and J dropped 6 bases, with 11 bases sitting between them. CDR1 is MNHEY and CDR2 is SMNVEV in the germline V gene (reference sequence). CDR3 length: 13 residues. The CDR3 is CASSLLVPFEQYF. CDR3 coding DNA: TGTGCCAGCAGTTTACTCGTCCCTTTCGAGCAGTACTTC.

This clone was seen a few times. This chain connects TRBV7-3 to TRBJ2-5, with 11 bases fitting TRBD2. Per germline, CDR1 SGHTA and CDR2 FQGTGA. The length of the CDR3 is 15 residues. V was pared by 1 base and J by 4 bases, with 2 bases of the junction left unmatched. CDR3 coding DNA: TGTGCCAGCAGCTTAATCACTAGCGGGAGAGAGACCCAGTACTTC. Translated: CASSLITSGRETQYF.

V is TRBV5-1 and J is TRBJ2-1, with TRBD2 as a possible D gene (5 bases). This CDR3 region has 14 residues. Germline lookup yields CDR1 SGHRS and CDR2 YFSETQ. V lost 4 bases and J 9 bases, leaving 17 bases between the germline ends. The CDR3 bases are TGCGCCAGCAGCCTAGGCACTAGTTTAGGTGAGCAGTTCTTC. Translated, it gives CASSLGTSLGEQFF.